This is a list of T cell receptor beta chains from one sample in a study of cytomegalovirus exposure and HLA in healthy donors. The repertoire was sequenced with immunoSEQ multiplex PCR; TCRdb's copy has only in-frame clones and lacks some. Altogether roughly 300,000 clones are present, approximately 90% being singletons, with the ten largest covering around 0.8%. The sample was PBMCs. These receptors all stem from a woman under 30 in good health and CMV-seronegative. The CDR3 runs from the conserved cysteine through the conserved F or W.

cdr3_aa,cdr3_length,v_call,j_call
CASSSILAEAFF,12,TRBV4-1,TRBJ1-1
CASSAGLTNYGYTF,14,TRBV5-8,TRBJ1-2
CASSQSGRLAGVNEQFF,17,TRBV23-1,TRBJ2-1
CASSPGGGSGNTIYF,15,TRBV5-1,TRBJ1-3
CASSLQGGETQYF,13,TRBV19,TRBJ2-5
CASSPGETQYF,11,TRBV7-6,TRBJ2-5
CASSATGREAFF,12,TRBV11-3,TRBJ1-1
CASSGARTVVETQYF,15,TRBV6-1,TRBJ2-5
CASSPGGGSETQYF,14,TRBV18,TRBJ2-5
CASSPQGYEQYF,12,TRBV27,TRBJ2-7
CASSKLAGGYNEQFF,15,TRBV25-1,TRBJ2-1
CASSTTDRLNTEAFF,15,TRBV13,TRBJ1-1
CASRQRDSGHEKLFF,15,TRBV7-3,TRBJ1-4
CASHLKGEQYF,11,TRBV2,TRBJ2-7
CASSHTQGVPAFF,13,TRBV18,TRBJ1-1
CASSLVRAGVSNEQFF,16,TRBV28,TRBJ2-1
CASSADRGVLNTEAFF,16,TRBV2,TRBJ1-1
CASSYSKTGRDTQYF,15,TRBV6-6,TRBJ2-3